The following is a T cell receptor (beta chain) sequence with its context. The data stem from a study of blood T cell repertoires in COVID-19. Study-level background: The study drew acute and convalescent COVID-19 samples from the United States, Italy and Spain.

The germline V gene encodes CDR1 LNHDA and CDR2 SQIVND (reference sequence). Trimming took off 8 bases at V and 4 bases at J, with 14 bases between the two ends. The CDR3 is made up of 13 amino acids. Produced via immunoSEQ multiplex PCR; TCRdb's table is partial and in-frame only. Here the sample spans approximately 210,000 clones, 82% being singletons. Participants, 18 to 89 years old, spanned 25 or so US areas. This TCR was recovered from a man aged 35 to 55 who had recovered from COVID-19. V is TRBV19 and J is TRBJ2-5; perhaps TRBD1 as D (6 bases). Sequences were obtained from PBMCs or T cells enriched from blood (not recorded which). The CDR3 here is CASGQRGPETQYF. The CDR3 bases are TGTGCCAGTGGACAGAGGGGTCCAGAGACCCAGTACTTC. The whole variable domain, remainder taken from reference TRBV19 and TRBJ2-5, is DGGITQSPKYLFRKEGQNVTLSCEQNLNHDAMYWYRQDPGQGLRLIYYSQIVNDFQKGDIAEGYSVSREKKESFPLTVTSAQKNPTAFYLCASGQRGPETQYFGPGTRLLVL.